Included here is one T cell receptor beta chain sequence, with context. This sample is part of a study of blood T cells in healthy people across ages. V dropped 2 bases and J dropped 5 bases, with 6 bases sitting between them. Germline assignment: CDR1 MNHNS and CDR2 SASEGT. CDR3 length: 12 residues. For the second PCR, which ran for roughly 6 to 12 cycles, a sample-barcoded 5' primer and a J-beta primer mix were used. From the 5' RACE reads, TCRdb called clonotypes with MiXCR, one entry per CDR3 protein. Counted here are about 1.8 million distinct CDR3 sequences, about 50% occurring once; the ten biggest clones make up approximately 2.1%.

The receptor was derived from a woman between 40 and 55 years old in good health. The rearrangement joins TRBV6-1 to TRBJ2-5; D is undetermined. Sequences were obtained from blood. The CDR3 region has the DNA TGTGCCAGCAGTGAAAATGGGGAGACCCAGTACTTC. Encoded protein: CASSENGETQYF.